This T cell receptor (beta chain) was captured by sequencing in a study of cytotoxic CD8 clonotypes in ibrutinib-treated CLL. As for the study in general: There were about a dozen relapsed/refractory patients and around 15 treatment-naive patients, and fewer than 18 were IGHV unmutated.

Trimming pared 4 bases from V and 1 base from J, leaving 20 bases between. The CDR3 is made up of 18 amino acids. Per germline, CDR1 MNHNS and CDR2 SASEGT. Data came from immunoSEQ multiplex PCR; TCRdb stores just in-frame clones and leaves some out. Of about 270,000 clones detected, less than 85% appear once; the ten largest clones hold about 5.3%. The sequencing used PBMCs, collected at disease progression, from a patient treated with ibrutinib. The chain joins TRBV6-1 to TRBJ1-5, with D unclear. The clonotype comes from a human donor with chronic lymphocytic leukemia. CDR3 coding DNA: TGTGCCAGCAGTGGGGCGCGTTTTGGGCGAGGGAGCAATCAGCCCCAGCATTTT. Protein sequence: CASSGARFGRGSNQPQHF.